This is a list of T cell receptor beta chains from one sample in a study of blood T cell repertoires in COVID-19. The table came from immunoSEQ multiplex PCR; TCRdb's copy has only in-frame clones and leaves some out. The sample has 95,000 to 150,000 clones, 80% to 85% seen once. Source material: PBMCs or T cells enriched from blood (not recorded which). The source of these receptors is a woman aged 30 to 39 who had recovered from COVID-19. Both conserved end residues are part of each CDR3. D genes are given only for firm matches. Size is stated for part of the rows, as once, few or many counts, or as a class when the clone is expanded.

CDR3 DNA: TGTGCCAGCAGCGCAGAGGACAGGGTCCCGGTAGATACGCAGTATTTT; CDR3 protein: CASSAEDRVPVDTQYF; clone size: .; D gene: TRBD1; J gene: TRBJ2-3; V gene: TRBV9
CDR3 DNA: TGTGCCAGCAGCACCGACAGGGCTGGTAATTCACCCCTCCACTTT; CDR3 protein: CASSTDRAGNSPLHF; clone size: medium-sized; D gene: TRBD1; J gene: TRBJ1-6; V gene: TRBV7-9
CDR3 DNA: TGTGCCACCAGCCCAACCGGTAGGGGTCTTGCCTACGAGCAGTACTTC; CDR3 protein: CATSPTGRGLAYEQYF; clone size: .; D gene: .; J gene: TRBJ2-7; V gene: TRBV15
CDR3 DNA: TGCGCCAGCAGCTCTGCCGGCCAGGGCCAAGAGACCCAGTACTTC; CDR3 protein: CASSSAGQGQETQYF; clone size: .; D gene: .; J gene: TRBJ2-5; V gene: TRBV5-1
CDR3 DNA: TGTGCCAGCAGGCCTACAGGGCGGAACACTGAAGCTTTCTTT; CDR3 protein: CASRPTGRNTEAFF; clone size: .; D gene: .; J gene: TRBJ1-1; V gene: TRBV6-2/TRBV6-3
CDR3 DNA: TGCAGTGCTAGTCCCTTATCGGGTAATGAAAAACTGTTTTTT; CDR3 protein: CSASPLSGNEKLFF; clone size: .; D gene: .; J gene: TRBJ1-4; V gene: TRBV20-1
CDR3 DNA: TGTGCCAGCAGCTGGACTAGGGGGAGCTCCTACGAGCAGTACTTC; CDR3 protein: CASSWTRGSSYEQYF; clone size: few; D gene: .; J gene: TRBJ2-7; V gene: TRBV11-2
CDR3 DNA: TGTGCCTGGGGCAGATATGAAAAACTGTTTTTT; CDR3 protein: CAWGRYEKLFF; clone size: .; D gene: .; J gene: TRBJ1-4; V gene: TRBV30
CDR3 DNA: TGTGCCAGCAGTAGACAGGGGGCAAGCATGAACACTGAAGCTTTCTTT; CDR3 protein: CASSRQGASMNTEAFF; clone size: .; D gene: TRBD1; J gene: TRBJ1-1; V gene: TRBV7-9
CDR3 DNA: TGTGCCAGCAGTACAGGTACAATCTTCAAGAATCGGGCGGACTACGAGCAGTACTTC; CDR3 protein: CASSTGTIFKNRADYEQYF; clone size: .; D gene: .; J gene: TRBJ2-7; V gene: TRBV6-2/TRBV6-3
CDR3 DNA: TGTGCCAGCAGCTTAGAGCAGACCCAGTACTTC; CDR3 protein: CASSLEQTQYF; clone size: once; D gene: .; J gene: TRBJ2-5; V gene: TRBV7-9
CDR3 DNA: TGTGCCAGCACCGTCGAGCGAGCTAGGGGAGAGCAGTACTTC; CDR3 protein: CASTVERARGEQYF; clone size: .; D gene: .; J gene: TRBJ2-7; V gene: TRBV6-5
CDR3 DNA: TGTGCCAGCAGTCCGATACGTGGGAGAGCTTATAGCAATCAGCCCCAGCATTTT; CDR3 protein: CASSPIRGRAYSNQPQHF; clone size: .; D gene: .; J gene: TRBJ1-5; V gene: TRBV27
CDR3 DNA: TGTGCCAGCAGTTACGAGGGCAGTTCGGGGGGCTACACCTTC; CDR3 protein: CASSYEGSSGGYTF; clone size: .; D gene: .; J gene: TRBJ1-2; V gene: TRBV6-5
CDR3 DNA: TGTGCCAGCAGCCCTAGGGGCTCAGCGGCTAGCGGGAGCTACGAGCAGTACTTC; CDR3 protein: CASSPRGSAASGSYEQYF; clone size: .; D gene: TRBD2; J gene: TRBJ2-7; V gene: TRBV7-2
CDR3 DNA: TGCAGCGTTACCGGTGTCAAGAGCTCCTACGAGCAGTACTTC; CDR3 protein: CSVTGVKSSYEQYF; clone size: .; D gene: .; J gene: TRBJ2-7; V gene: TRBV29-1
CDR3 DNA: TGTGCCAGCAGCTTCGGCGGAGGCACAGATACGCAGTATTTT; CDR3 protein: CASSFGGGTDTQYF; clone size: .; D gene: .; J gene: TRBJ2-3; V gene: TRBV6-2/TRBV6-3
CDR3 DNA: TGCGCCAGCAGCCTTGGACTAGCGGGGCCTTCTGGGGCCAACGTCCTGACTTTC; CDR3 protein: CASSLGLAGPSGANVLTF; clone size: .; D gene: TRBD2; J gene: TRBJ2-6; V gene: TRBV4-1
CDR3 DNA: TGTGCCAGCAGCCCAGACAGGGGCAATCAGCCCCAGCATTTT; CDR3 protein: CASSPDRGNQPQHF; clone size: .; D gene: TRBD1; J gene: TRBJ1-5; V gene: TRBV4-2
CDR3 DNA: TGTGCCAGCAGCTTCAGACAGGGCGCCTACGAGCAGTACTTC; CDR3 protein: CASSFRQGAYEQYF; clone size: .; D gene: TRBD1; J gene: TRBJ2-7; V gene: TRBV11-2
CDR3 DNA: TGCAGCGTTAAAGGACTAGCGGGAGGCTCTAGCACAGATACGCAGTATTTT; CDR3 protein: CSVKGLAGGSSTDTQYF; clone size: .; D gene: TRBD2; J gene: TRBJ2-3; V gene: TRBV29-1
CDR3 DNA: TGTGCCAGTAGTACTGTCAGAAGCTCCTACAATGAGCAGTTCTTC; CDR3 protein: CASSTVRSSYNEQFF; clone size: .; D gene: .; J gene: TRBJ2-1; V gene: TRBV19
CDR3 DNA: TGCGCCAGCAGCCAAGGAGCTGAGGGTCTCTCCTACAATGAGCAGTTCTTC; CDR3 protein: CASSQGAEGLSYNEQFF; clone size: .; D gene: .; J gene: TRBJ2-1; V gene: TRBV4-3
CDR3 DNA: TGTGCCAGTAGTAACCCCGCGGGTAGCGGGGGGACCTACGAGCAGTACTTC; CDR3 protein: CASSNPAGSGGTYEQYF; clone size: .; D gene: TRBD2; J gene: TRBJ2-7; V gene: TRBV19
CDR3 DNA: TGTGCCAGCAGTGGAACTAGCGCAACCTACAATGAGCAGTTCTTC; CDR3 protein: CASSGTSATYNEQFF; clone size: .; D gene: TRBD2; J gene: TRBJ2-1; V gene: TRBV2
CDR3 DNA: TGTGCCAGCAGCGTGGGAAACGGGAGGGGTCTCTCTGGAAACACCATATATTTT; CDR3 protein: CASSVGNGRGLSGNTIYF; clone size: once; D gene: .; J gene: TRBJ1-3; V gene: TRBV9
CDR3 DNA: TGTGCCAGCAGCGCCAGGTTCAGGATGGAGCAGTTCTTC; CDR3 protein: CASSARFRMEQFF; clone size: .; D gene: .; J gene: TRBJ2-1; V gene: TRBV9
CDR3 DNA: TGTGCCAGCAGTTATGGAACGGGGGGAGGGGGGCAGTATTTT; CDR3 protein: CASSYGTGGGGQYF; clone size: .; D gene: .; J gene: TRBJ2-3; V gene: TRBV6-5
CDR3 DNA: TGCGCCAGCAGCTTTACAGGCTCCTCGAACACTGAAGCTTTCTTT; CDR3 protein: CASSFTGSSNTEAFF; clone size: .; D gene: .; J gene: TRBJ1-1; V gene: TRBV5-1
CDR3 DNA: TGTGCCAGCAGCGTAACAGGGGCGGAGACCCAGTACTTC; CDR3 protein: CASSVTGAETQYF; clone size: .; D gene: TRBD1; J gene: TRBJ2-5; V gene: TRBV9
CDR3 DNA: TGTGCAAGATACCACCTGACAGCCGACTCCTACGAGCAGTACTTC; CDR3 protein: CARYHLTADSYEQYF; clone size: few; D gene: .; J gene: TRBJ2-7; V gene: TRBV12-2